This T cell receptor beta chain came from a study of blood T cell repertoires in COVID-19. Study overall: Samples came from the United States, Italy and Spain, spanning acute and convalescent COVID-19. T cells, B-cell-depleted T cells, or PBMCs provided the cDNA or gDNA that served as material.

Study processing details: For nucleated cells, counts were estimated from reference gene primer amplification. Here immunoSEQ multiplex PCR was the method, and the copy in TCRdb shows in-frame clones only, minus some. Clone size and the V and J calls come from that table; the DNA yielded D and trimming. The sample carries fewer than 250,000 clones, approximately 85% recorded once. The CDR3 is 14 residues long. Trimming cost V 5 bases and J 6 bases; bases outside gene matches: 6. CDR1 is SGHVS and CDR2 is FNYEAQ in the germline V gene. This TCR came from a woman aged 70-85 years with acute or convalescent COVID-19. Input material: peripheral blood. The rearrangement joins TRBV7-6 to TRBJ1-2, with TRBD1 identical over 10 bases. The CDR3 reads CASSHRDRGDGYTF. As DNA, the CDR3 is TGTGCCAGCAGCCACCGGGACAGGGGAGATGGCTACACCTTC.